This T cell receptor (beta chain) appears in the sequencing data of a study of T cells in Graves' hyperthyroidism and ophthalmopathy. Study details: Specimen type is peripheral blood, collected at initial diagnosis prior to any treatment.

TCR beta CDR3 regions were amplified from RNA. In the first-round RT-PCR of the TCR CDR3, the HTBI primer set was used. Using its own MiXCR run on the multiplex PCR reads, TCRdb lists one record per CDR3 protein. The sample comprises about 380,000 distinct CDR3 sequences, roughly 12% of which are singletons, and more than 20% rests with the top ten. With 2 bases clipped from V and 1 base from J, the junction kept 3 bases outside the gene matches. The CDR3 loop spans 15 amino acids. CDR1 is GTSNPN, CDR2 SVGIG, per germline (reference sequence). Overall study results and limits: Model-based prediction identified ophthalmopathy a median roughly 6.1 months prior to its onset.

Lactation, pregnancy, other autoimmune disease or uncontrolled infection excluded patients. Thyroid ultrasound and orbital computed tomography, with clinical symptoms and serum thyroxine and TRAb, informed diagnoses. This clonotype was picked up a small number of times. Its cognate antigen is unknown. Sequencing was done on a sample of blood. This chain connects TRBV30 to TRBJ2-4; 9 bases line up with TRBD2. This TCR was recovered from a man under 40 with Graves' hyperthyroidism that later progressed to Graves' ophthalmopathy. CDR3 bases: TGTGCCTGGAGTTCAAGCGGGGGGGCCAAAAACATTCAGTACTTC. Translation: CAWSSSGGAKNIQYF.